Listed here are 17 T cell receptor beta chains from one sample, sequenced in a study of post-analysis software for immune sequencing data (dated by TCRdb to the mid-2010s). Study-wide findings and limitations: Patients showed significantly higher frequencies than controls for about 5 TRBV segments, among them TRBV5-6, TRBV5-1 and TRBV20-1.

Their antigens are not known. The library was prepared using PCR. The sample was run on an Illumina HiSeq 2500. To reduce PCR and sequencing biases, unique molecular identifiers were built into the TCR beta cDNA libraries. TCRdb cleaned the public reads at Q25 with fastp, built clones with MiXCR and kept in-frame beta chains. Rows merge per CDR3 protein into single entries with the most common DNA and genes. This sample holds under 900,000 distinct CDR3 sequences; roughly 50% were observed only once. 4.6% of the sample lies in the top ten. The sequencing sample was made of blood. These receptors were collected from a girl aged 10 to 17 with multiple sclerosis.

This clonotype was counted between two and nine times. The rearrangement uses TRBV7-3 and TRBJ1-6; 7 nucleotides agree with TRBD1. The CDR3 has 13 residues. Germline values: CDR1 SGHTA, CDR2 FQGTGA. Trimming took 5 bases from V and 8 from J; bases not matched to a gene: 3. The CDR3 DNA reads TGTGCCAGCAGCGCCGACAGGGATTCACCCCTCCACTTT. Its translation is CASSADRDSPLHF.

The CDR3 DNA follows: TGTGCCACCAGTAACGGTGGGGAAGAGACCCAGTACTTC. This sequence encodes CATSNGGEETQYF. V gene TRBV24-1 combines with J gene TRBJ2-5, with D hard to call. V was trimmed by 6 bases and J by 3 bases, leaving 10 bases between them. This CDR3 has 13 amino acids. Germline CDR1 is KGHDR and CDR2 is SFDVKD.

The chain recombines TRBV14 with TRBJ2-7; the D call may be TRBD1 or TRBD2 (6 bases each). Germline assignment: CDR1 SGHDN and CDR2 FVKESK. The CDR3 is 15 amino acids. V shed 1 base and J shed 2 bases, with 12 bases lying between them. DNA for the CDR3: TGTGCCAGCAGCCAAGCCTCCCGGGGGCCCTACGAGCAGTACTTC. It yields the protein CASSQASRGPYEQYF.

The chain couples TRBV29-1 to TRBJ2-1, with TRBD1 matching over 7 bases. Germline assignment: CDR1 SQVTM and CDR2 ANQGSEA. The CDR3 is 13 amino acids. Trimming at V came to 3 bases and at J to 13 bases, leaving 12 bases not matched to a gene. CDR3: CSVDFWPQGDQFF. The CDR3 DNA follows: TGCAGCGTTGACTTCTGGCCCCAGGGGGATCAGTTCTTC.

This sequence joins TRBV7-2 and TRBJ1-1; D not certain. The CDR3 is made up of 11 amino acids. Germline V CDR1 and CDR2: SGHTA, FQGNSA. The germline V and J ends were trimmed by 1 base and 4 bases, with 1 base remaining between them. CDR3 sequence (DNA): TGTGCCAGCAGCTTAGTCACTGAAGCTTTCTTT. Translated, it gives CASSLVTEAFF. The variable domain in full, completed from reference TRBV7-2 and TRBJ1-1, reads GAGVSQSPSNKVTEKGKDVELRCDPISGHTALYWYRQSLGQGLEFLIYFQGNSAPDKSGLPSDRFSAERTGGSVSTLTIQRTQQEDSAVYLCASSLVTEAFFGQGTRLTVV.

In its sample, this clonotype was seen a few times. The chain recombines TRBV20-1 with TRBJ2-4; a weak D match, TRBD2 (5 bases). The germline CDR1 and CDR2 sequences are DFQATT and SNEGSKA (reference sequence). The CDR3 contains 15 residues. Trimming shortened V by 0 bases and J by 3 bases, and 12 bases separated the two germline ends. The CDR3 spells CSARDAGAGKNIQYF. Here the CDR3 DNA reads TGCAGTGCTAGAGATGCGGGCGCGGGCAAAAACATTCAGTACTTC.

This clonotype turned up a few times. The genes are TRBV29-1 and TRBJ1-2; the D gene is possibly TRBD1 (5 bases). V was trimmed by 0 bases and J by 4 bases, leaving 9 bases between them. The germline CDR1 and CDR2 sequences are SQVTM and ANQGSEA. The CDR3 runs to 13 residues. The CDR3 DNA sequence: TGCAGCGTTGAAGAGGGGACGGTCTATGGCTACACCTTC. Amino acids: CSVEEGTVYGYTF.

This clonotype has just a few counts. The chain joins TRBV20-1 to TRBJ2-1; D unclear. The germline V gene encodes CDR1 DFQATT and CDR2 SNEGSKA (reference sequence). Trimming left V 6 bases short and J 9 bases short, with 18 bases between. This CDR3 is 13 amino acids long. The CDR3 nucleotides read TGCAGTGCCCGTAAGGGCGCCTGGGGTGAGCAGTTCTTC. It is translated as CSARKGAWGEQFF.

The chain employs TRBV4-2 and TRBJ2-6, with 8 nucleotides matching TRBD1. V was clipped by 0 bases and J by 2 bases; unmatched bases: 9. The germline gives CDR1 LGHNA, CDR2 YNFKEQ. The CDR3 contains 19 residues. The CDR3 loop is CASSQDPAGGIAGANVLTF. CDR3 in DNA: TGTGCCAGCAGCCAAGATCCGGCAGGGGGCATTGCTGGGGCCAACGTCCTGACTTTC.

This chain links TRBV2 with TRBJ2-4, with D perhaps matching TRBD1 (6 bases). CDR3 size: 13 residues. Trimming removed 4 bases at V and 4 bases at J, with 8 bases between. Germline V lookup: CDR1 SNHLY, CDR2 FYNNEI. The CDR3 here is CASSAGTKNIQYF. The CDR3 coding sequence is TGTGCCAGCAGTGCCGGGACAAAAAACATTCAGTACTTC.

This rearrangement joins TRBV9 to TRBJ2-1, with TRBD1 as a possible D gene (5 bases). CDR1 SGDLS and CDR2 YYNGEE come from the germline V gene. The CDR3 has 15 residues. Trimming cost V 0 bases and J 1 base, with 8 bases left between them. The CDR3 reads CASSVGSGSYNEQFF. CDR3 nucleotides: TGTGCCAGCAGCGTAGGTTCAGGGTCCTACAATGAGCAGTTCTTC.

The rearrangement uses TRBV29-1 and TRBJ2-1; 11 bases are a match to TRBD2. Germline CDR1 and CDR2: SQVTM and ANQGSEA. The CDR3 is made up of 14 amino acids. J gave up 12 bases and V 7 bases, and 14 bases lay outside the gene matches. The CDR3 reads CSADSGRATRGQFF. The CDR3 DNA reads TGCAGCGCCGATAGCGGGAGGGCCACTCGAGGGCAGTTCTTC.

This clonotype was detected a few times. The chain couples TRBV5-1 to TRBJ2-3; D uncertain. Trimming stripped 7 bases from V and 12 bases from J, with 15 bases between. The germline CDR1 and CDR2 sequences are SGHRS and YFSETQ. This CDR3 contains 11 residues. In DNA, the CDR3 is TGCGCCAGCCAAGACTGGAGTTTTCAGTATTTT. Translation: CASQDWSFQYF.

V is TRBV4-2 and J is TRBJ2-5; 14 positions agree with TRBD2. TRBJ2-7 explains the end of the DNA better; the J call may be wrong. The germline CDR1 and CDR2 sequences are LGHNA and YNFKEQ. This CDR3 has 17 amino acids. CDR3 bases: TGTGCCAGCAGCCATTCCCCCGGGACTAGCGGGAGCTACGAGCAGTACTTC. Amino acids: CASSHSPGTSGSYEQYF.

This chain connects TRBV7-3 to TRBJ2-1; TRBD2 matches 11 bases. The length of the CDR3 is 16 residues. J lost 5 bases, V lost 6 bases, and 9 bases had no gene match. From germline, CDR1 is SGHTA and CDR2 FQGTGA. In nucleotides, the CDR3 is TGTGCCAGCAGTTTTAGGGCTAGCGGGGGGCACAATGAGCAGTTCTTC. Encoded protein: CASSFRASGGHNEQFF.

The rearrangement links TRBV20-1 to TRBJ2-7; 11 nucleotides align to TRBD2. There are 18 residues in the CDR3. The junction had 13 bases not matched to a gene; V was cut back by 3 bases and J by 0 bases. Per the germline V gene, CDR1 is DFQATT and CDR2 is SNEGSKA (reference sequence). CDR3 region: CSASSLAGGYSSSYEQYF. The CDR3 bases are TGCAGTGCTAGTAGTCTAGCGGGAGGATATAGTAGCTCCTACGAGCAGTACTTC.

This clonotype occurred a few times. This rearrangement joins TRBV5-1 to TRBJ2-7; D is ambiguous. V lost 3 bases, J lost 1 base, and 14 bases lay in between. Germline assignment: CDR1 SGHRS and CDR2 YFSETQ. The CDR3 is 15 residues long. CDR3 coding DNA: TGCGCCAGCAGCTCACTCCGGGTCCCGTCCTACGAGCAGTACTTC. This sequence encodes CASSSLRVPSYEQYF.